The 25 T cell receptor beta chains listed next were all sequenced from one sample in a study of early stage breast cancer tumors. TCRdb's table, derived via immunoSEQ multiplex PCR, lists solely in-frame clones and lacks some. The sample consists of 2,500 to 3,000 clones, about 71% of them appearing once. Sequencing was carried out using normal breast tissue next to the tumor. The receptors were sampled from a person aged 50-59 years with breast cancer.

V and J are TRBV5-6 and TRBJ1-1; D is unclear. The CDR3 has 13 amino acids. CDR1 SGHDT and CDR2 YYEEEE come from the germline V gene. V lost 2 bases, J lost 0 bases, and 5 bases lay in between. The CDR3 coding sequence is TGTGCCAGCAGCTTCGGGATGAACACTGAAGCTTTCTTT. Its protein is CASSFGMNTEAFF.

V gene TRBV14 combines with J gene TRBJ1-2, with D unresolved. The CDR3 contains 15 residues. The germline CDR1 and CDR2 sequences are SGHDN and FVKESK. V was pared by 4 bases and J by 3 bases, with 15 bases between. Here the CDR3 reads CASSPGGRADYGYTF. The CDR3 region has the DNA TGTGCCAGCAGCCCAGGTGGGAGGGCGGACTATGGCTACACCTTC. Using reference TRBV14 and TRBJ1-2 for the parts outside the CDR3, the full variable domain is EAGVTQFPSHSVIEKGQTVTLRCDPISGHDNLYWYRRVMGKEIKFLLHFVKESKQDESGMPNNRFLAERTGGTYSTLKVQPAELEDSGVYFCASSPGGRADYGYTFGSGTRLTVV.

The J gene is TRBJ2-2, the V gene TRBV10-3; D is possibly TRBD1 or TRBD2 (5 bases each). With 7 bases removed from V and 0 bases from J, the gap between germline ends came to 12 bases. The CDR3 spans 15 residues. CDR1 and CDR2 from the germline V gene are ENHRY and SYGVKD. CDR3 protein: CAINPRESNTGELFF. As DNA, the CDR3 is TGTGCCATCAACCCCAGGGAGTCGAACACCGGGGAGCTGTTTTTT.

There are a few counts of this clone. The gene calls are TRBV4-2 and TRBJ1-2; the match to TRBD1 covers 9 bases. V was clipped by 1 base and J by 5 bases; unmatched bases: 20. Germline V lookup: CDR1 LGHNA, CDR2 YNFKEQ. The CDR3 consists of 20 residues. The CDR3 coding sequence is TGTGCCAGCAGCCAAGTTTATCGATGGGACAGGGACAATAATAAGTATGGCTACACCTTC. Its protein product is CASSQVYRWDRDNNKYGYTF.

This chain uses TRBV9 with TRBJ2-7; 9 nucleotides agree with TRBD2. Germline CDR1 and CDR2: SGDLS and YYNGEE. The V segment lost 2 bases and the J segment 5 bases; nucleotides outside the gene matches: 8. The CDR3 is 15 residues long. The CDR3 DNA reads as TGTGCCAGCAGCGTCGGGCGGGGGGGTGTCAACGAGCAGTACTTC. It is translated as CASSVGRGGVNEQYF.

In DNA form, the CDR3 reads TGTGCCAGCAGCCGCGAGACGTCAACTAATGAAAAACTGTTTTTT. This codes for CASSRETSTNEKLFF. The J gene is TRBJ1-4, the V gene TRBV14; D is undetermined. This CDR3 comprises 15 residues. Germline V lookup: CDR1 SGHDN, CDR2 FVKESK. V was trimmed by 4 bases and J by 0 bases, leaving 9 bases between them.

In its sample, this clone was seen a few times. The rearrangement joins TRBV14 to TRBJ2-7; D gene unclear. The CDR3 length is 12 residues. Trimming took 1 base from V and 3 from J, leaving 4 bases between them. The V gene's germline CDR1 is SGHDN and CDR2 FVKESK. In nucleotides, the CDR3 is TGTGCCAGCAGCCAAGGGGGCTACGAGCAGTACTTC. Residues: CASSQGGYEQYF. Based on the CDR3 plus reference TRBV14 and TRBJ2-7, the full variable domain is EAGVTQFPSHSVIEKGQTVTLRCDPISGHDNLYWYRRVMGKEIKFLLHFVKESKQDESGMPNNRFLAERTGGTYSTLKVQPAELEDSGVYFCASSQGGYEQYFGPGTRLTVT.

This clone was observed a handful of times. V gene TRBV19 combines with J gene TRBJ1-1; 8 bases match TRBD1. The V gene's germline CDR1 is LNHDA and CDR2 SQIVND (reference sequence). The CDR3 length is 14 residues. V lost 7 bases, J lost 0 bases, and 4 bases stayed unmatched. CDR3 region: CASNGQGLNTEAFF. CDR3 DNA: TGTGCCAGTAATGGACAGGGACTGAACACTGAAGCTTTCTTT.

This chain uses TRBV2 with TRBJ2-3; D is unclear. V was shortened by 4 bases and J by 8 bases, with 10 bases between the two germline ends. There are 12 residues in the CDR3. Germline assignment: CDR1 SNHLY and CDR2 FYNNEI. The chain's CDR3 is CASSVVVGTQYF. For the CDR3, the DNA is TGTGCCAGCAGTGTAGTAGTCGGTACGCAGTATTTT. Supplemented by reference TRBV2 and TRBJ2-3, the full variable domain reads EPEVTQTPSHQVTQMGQEVILRCVPISNHLYFYWYRQILGQKVEFLVSFYNNEISEKSEIFDDQFSVERPDGSNFTLKIRSTKLEDSAMYFCASSVVVGTQYFGPGTRLTVL.

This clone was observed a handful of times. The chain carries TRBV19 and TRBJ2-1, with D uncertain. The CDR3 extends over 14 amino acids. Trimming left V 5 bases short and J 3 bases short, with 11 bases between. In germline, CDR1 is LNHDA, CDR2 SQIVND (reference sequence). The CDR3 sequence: CASSPAQVYNEQFF. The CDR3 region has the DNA TGTGCCAGTAGTCCCGCCCAGGTCTACAATGAGCAGTTCTTC.

CDR3 in amino acids: CASSQGRLAGGLTDTQYF. In DNA, the CDR3 is TGCGCCAGCAGCCAGGGAAGACTCGCGGGAGGGCTAACAGATACGCAGTATTTT. The chain employs TRBV4-3 and TRBJ2-3; 9 bases match TRBD2. This CDR3 is built from 18 residues. Germline-derived CDR1 and CDR2 are LGHNA and YSLEER. The J segment lost 3 bases and the V segment lost 3 bases, leaving 13 bases of the junction unmatched.

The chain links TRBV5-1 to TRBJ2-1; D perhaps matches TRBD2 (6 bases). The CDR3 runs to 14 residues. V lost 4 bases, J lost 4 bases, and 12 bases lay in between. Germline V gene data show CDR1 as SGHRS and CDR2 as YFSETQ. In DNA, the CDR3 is TGCGCCAGCAGCCCGGAGGGTCTGTACAATGAGCAGTTCTTC. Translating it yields CASSPEGLYNEQFF.

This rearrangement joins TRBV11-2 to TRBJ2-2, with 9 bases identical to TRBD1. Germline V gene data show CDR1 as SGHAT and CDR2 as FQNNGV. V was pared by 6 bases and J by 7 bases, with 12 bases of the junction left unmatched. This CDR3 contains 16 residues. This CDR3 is CASRTSGTGWDGELFF. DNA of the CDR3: TGTGCCAGCAGAACCTCCGGGACAGGGTGGGACGGGGAGCTGTTTTTT.

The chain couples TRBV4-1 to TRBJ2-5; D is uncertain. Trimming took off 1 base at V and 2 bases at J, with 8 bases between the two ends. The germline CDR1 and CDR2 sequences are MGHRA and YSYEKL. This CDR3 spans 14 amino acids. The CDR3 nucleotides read TGCGCCAGCAGCCAAGTGTACGGTCAAGAGACCCAGTACTTC. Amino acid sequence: CASSQVYGQETQYF.

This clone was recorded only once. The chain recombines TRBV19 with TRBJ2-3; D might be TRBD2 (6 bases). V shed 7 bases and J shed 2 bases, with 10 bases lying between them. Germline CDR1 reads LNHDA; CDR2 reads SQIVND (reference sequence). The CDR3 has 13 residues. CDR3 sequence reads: CASNPSATDTQYF. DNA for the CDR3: TGTGCCAGTAACCCTAGCGCCACAGATACGCAGTATTTT.

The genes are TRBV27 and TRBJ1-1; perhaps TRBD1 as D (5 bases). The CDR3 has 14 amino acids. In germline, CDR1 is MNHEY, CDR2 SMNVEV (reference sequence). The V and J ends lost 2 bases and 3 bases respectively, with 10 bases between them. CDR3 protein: CASSLQGGDTEAFF. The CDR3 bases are TGTGCCAGCAGTTTACAGGGTGGGGACACTGAAGCTTTCTTT.

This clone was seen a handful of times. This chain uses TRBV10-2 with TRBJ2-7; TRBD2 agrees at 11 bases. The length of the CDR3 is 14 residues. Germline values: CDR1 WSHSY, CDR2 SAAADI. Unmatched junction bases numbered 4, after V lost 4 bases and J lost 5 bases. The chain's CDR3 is CASSATSGVDEQYF. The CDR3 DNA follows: TGCGCCAGCAGTGCGACTAGCGGGGTTGACGAGCAGTACTTC.

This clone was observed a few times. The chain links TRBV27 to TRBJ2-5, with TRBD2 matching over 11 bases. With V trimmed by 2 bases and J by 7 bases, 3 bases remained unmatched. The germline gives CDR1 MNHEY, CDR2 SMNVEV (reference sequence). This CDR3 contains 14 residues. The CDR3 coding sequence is TGTGCCAGCAGTTTAACTAGCGGGGGCCCGACCCAGTACTTC. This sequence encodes CASSLTSGGPTQYF.

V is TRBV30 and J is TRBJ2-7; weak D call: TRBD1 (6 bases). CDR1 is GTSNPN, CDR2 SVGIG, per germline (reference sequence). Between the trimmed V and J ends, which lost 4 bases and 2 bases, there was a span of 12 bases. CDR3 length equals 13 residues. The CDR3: CAWNRDNAYEQYF. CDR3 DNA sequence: TGTGCCTGGAACCGGGACAACGCCTACGAGCAGTACTTC.

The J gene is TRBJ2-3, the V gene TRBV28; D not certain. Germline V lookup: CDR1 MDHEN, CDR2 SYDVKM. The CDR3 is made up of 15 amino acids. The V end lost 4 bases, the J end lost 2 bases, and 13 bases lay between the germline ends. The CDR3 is CASSSPGWDTDTQYF. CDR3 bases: TGTGCCAGCAGTTCCCCTGGCTGGGACACAGATACGCAGTATTTT.

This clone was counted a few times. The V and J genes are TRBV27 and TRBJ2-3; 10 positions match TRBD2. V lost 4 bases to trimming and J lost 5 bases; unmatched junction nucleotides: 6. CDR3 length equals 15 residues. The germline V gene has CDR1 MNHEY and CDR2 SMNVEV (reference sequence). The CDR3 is CASSSIAGGEDTQYF. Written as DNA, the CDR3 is TGTGCCAGCAGTTCAATAGCGGGAGGTGAAGATACGCAGTATTTT.

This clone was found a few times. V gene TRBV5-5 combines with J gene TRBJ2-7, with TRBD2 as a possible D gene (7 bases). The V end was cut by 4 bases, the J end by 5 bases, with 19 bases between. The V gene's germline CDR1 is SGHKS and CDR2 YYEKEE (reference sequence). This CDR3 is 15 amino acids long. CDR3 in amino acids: CASSPGWGGLDEQYF. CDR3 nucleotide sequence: TGTGCCAGCAGCCCAGGTTGGGGGGGCCTCGACGAGCAGTACTTC.

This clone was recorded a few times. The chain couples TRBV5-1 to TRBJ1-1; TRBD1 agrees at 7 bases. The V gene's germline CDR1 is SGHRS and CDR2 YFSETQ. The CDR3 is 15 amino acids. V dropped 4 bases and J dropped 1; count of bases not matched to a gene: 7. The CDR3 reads CASSRETGRNTEAFF. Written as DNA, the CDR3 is TGCGCCAGCAGCCGTGAGACAGGGCGGAACACTGAAGCTTTCTTT.

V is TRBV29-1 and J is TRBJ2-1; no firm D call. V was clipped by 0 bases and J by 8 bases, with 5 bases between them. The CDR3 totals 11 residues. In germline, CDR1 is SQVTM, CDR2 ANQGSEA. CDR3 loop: CSVEEFDEQFF. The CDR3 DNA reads TGCAGCGTTGAAGAGTTCGATGAGCAGTTCTTC.

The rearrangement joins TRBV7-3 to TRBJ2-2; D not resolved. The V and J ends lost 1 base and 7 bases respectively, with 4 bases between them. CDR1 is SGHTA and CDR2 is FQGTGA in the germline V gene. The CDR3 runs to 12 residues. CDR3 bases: TGTGCCAGCAGCTTAATGAACGGGGAGCTGTTTTTT. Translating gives CASSLMNGELFF. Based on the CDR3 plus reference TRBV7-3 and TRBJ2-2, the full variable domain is GAGVSQTPSNKVTEKGKYVELRCDPISGHTALYWYRQSLGQGPEFLIYFQGTGAADDSGLPNDRFFAVRPEGSVSTLKIQRTERGDSAVYLCASSLMNGELFFGEGSRLTVL.